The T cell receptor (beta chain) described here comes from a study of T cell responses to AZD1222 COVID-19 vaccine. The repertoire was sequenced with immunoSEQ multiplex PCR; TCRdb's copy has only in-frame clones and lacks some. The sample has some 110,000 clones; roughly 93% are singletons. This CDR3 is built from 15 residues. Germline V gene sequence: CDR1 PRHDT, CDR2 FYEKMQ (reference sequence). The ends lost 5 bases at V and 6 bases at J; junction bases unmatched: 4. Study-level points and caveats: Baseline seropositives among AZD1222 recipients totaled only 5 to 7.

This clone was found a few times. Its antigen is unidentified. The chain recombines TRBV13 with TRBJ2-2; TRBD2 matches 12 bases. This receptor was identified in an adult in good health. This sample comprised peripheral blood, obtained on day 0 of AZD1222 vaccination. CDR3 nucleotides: TGTGCCAGCAGCCGGGGACTAGCGGGCTCCGGGGAGCTGTTTTTT. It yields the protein CASSRGLAGSGELFF.